These 2 T cell receptor beta chains were sequenced from one sample in a study of beta chain features in type 1 diabetes. Expressed TCRB transcripts were sequenced because the entire RNA isolate underwent reverse transcription. The data were produced by immunoSEQ multiplex PCR, yet TCRdb's version contains in-frame clones alone and is incomplete. The sample gives just over 600,000 clones, roughly a sixth of which show up once; about 0.093% is in the top ten. The sequenced sample was naive CD4+ T cells from blood. All receptors come from a man aged 18 to 35 in good health.

V and J are TRBV9 and TRBJ2-2; D is uncertain. The V end lost 0 bases, the J end lost 4 bases, and 10 bases lay between the germline ends. The length of the CDR3 is 15 residues. The germline gives CDR1 SGDLS, CDR2 YYNGEE. For the CDR3, the DNA is TGTGCCAGCAGCGTAGAGTCACTCCTCACCGGGGAGCTGTTTTTT. Residues: CASSVESLLTGELFF. The full variable domain, in which reference TRBV9 and TRBJ2-2 provide the parts outside the CDR3, is DSGVTQTPKHLITATGQRVTLRCSPRSGDLSVYWYQQSLDQGLQFLIQYYNGEERAKGNILERFSAQQFPDLHSELNLSSLELGDSALYFCASSVESLLTGELFFGEGSRLTVL.

Points on this clone: Different DNA sequences within this sample yield the same CDR3. The genes are TRBV7-9 and TRBJ2-1; the match to TRBD2 covers 10 bases. Trimming at V came to 0 bases and at J to 3 bases, leaving 2 bases not matched to a gene. CDR1 is SEHNR and CDR2 is FQNEAQ in the germline V gene (reference sequence). The CDR3 contains 16 residues. The CDR3 sequence is CASSLARTSGYNEQFF. CDR3 in DNA: TGTGCCAGCAGCTTAGCACGGACTAGCGGCTACAATGAGCAGTTCTTC.